This T cell receptor (beta chain) was captured in a study of CD8+ T cells in alopecia areata. Regarding treatment: oral pan-JAK inhibitor, 5-10 mg twice daily. The V gene lost 2 bases and the J gene lost 0 bases, with 10 bases spanning the gap. This CDR3 is built from 15 residues. The germline V gene has CDR1 MGHDK and CDR2 SYGVNS. Sequencing templates came from extracted RNA that was reverse transcribed into cDNA. Produced via immunoSEQ multiplex PCR; TCRdb's table is partial and in-frame only. Of 200,000 to 250,000 clones listed, more than 45% are singletons. The receptor was isolated from a human donor with alopecia areata. The sequences come from CD4+ T cells sorted from blood, collected at week 4, from a patient treated with tofacitinib. The rearrangement uses TRBV25-1 and TRBJ1-2; D call uncertain. CDR3 region: CASSEGGSPNYGYTF. As DNA, the CDR3 is TGTGCCAGCAGTGAAGGAGGCAGTCCTAACTATGGCTACACCTTC.